This T cell receptor beta chain originates from a study of response to subunit inactivated influenza vaccine listed by TCRdb under 2018. Notes on the research overall: Deep quantitative profiling of the T cell receptor repertoire was used in the study to follow responses to a trivalent subunit inactivated influenza vaccine.

Clipping removes 8 bases from V and 0 bases from J, with 5 as the unmatched junction base count. CDR1 and CDR2 (ENHRY, SYGVKD) derive from the germline V gene. CDR3 length: 14 amino acids, cysteine to phenylalanine. Just CDR3 DNA is preserved here, 42 bases in frame from base 1. This clonotype was detected a few times. The antigen it recognizes is unknown. No base-level quality is on record; no much larger clone is a single base apart. The meaning of the sample's time point label: 45 days after influenza vaccine administration. Study-wide findings and limitations: According to the authors, only a limited number of new T cells may be recruited by each seasonal influenza vaccination.

The method was RT-PCR. The sequencer was an Illumina HiSeq 2500. Using fastp at Q25 and MiXCR, TCRdb reprocessed the public reads and kept productive beta chains. Rows with one shared CDR3 protein collapse into an entry with the most common genes and DNA. For this sample there are around 500,000 distinct CDR3 sequences; 9.5% to 12% appear just once. The ten biggest clones cover roughly 12% of the sample. Here the sequenced sample was PBMCs from blood, taken 45 days after vaccination. The clonotype originates from a man aged 50 or older who received an inactivated influenza vaccine. Donor details come from another sample of the same person, matched by shared clones. This receptor chain uses TRBV10-3 and TRBJ2-5; a stretch of 8 junction bases matches TRBD1. The bases are TGTGCCATCGGTGGACAGGGACACCAAGAGACCCAGTACTTC. It translates to CAIGGQGHQETQYF.